What follows are 5 T cell receptor beta chains derived from one specimen sequenced in a study of OX40 agonist ivuxolimab in advanced cancers. The table came from immunoSEQ multiplex PCR; TCRdb's copy has only in-frame clones and leaves some out. The data hold over 80,000 clones, with approximately 87% observed a single time. This specimen consisted of CD4+ or CD8+ T cells sorted from blood, obtained in a trial of the OX40 agonist ivuxolimab. Receptors originate from an adult with an advanced solid tumor such as melanoma, head and neck, liver or kidney cancer.

This clone was observed a few times. The V and J genes are TRBV7-9 and TRBJ1-4, with 7 bases fitting TRBD1. This CDR3 has 14 amino acids. V was pared by 6 bases and J by 8 bases, with 9 bases of the junction left unmatched. Germline V gives CDR1 SEHNR, CDR2 FQNEAQ (reference sequence). CDR3 DNA: TGTGCCAGCAGATCCGACAGGGTAGGGGAAAAACTGTTTTTT. Translated, it gives CASRSDRVGEKLFF. Combining the CDR3 with reference TRBV7-9 and TRBJ1-4 gives the whole variable domain DTGVSQNPRHKITKRGQNVTFRCDPISEHNRLYWYRQTLGQGPEFLTYFQNEAQLEKSRLLSDRFSAERPKGSFSTLEIQRTEQGDSAMYLCASRSDRVGEKLFFGSGTQLSVL.

The CDR3 DNA follows: TGTGCCAGCAGTTTCACGACTGTCACAGATACGCAGTATTTT. It yields the protein CASSFTTVTDTQYF. The genes are TRBV11-2 and TRBJ2-3; D unresolved. The CDR3 runs 14 residues. Germline V gene sequence: CDR1 SGHAT, CDR2 FQNNGV. The V gene lost 6 bases and the J gene lost 2 bases, with 12 bases spanning the gap.

J is TRBJ1-1 and V is TRBV9; TRBD1 is a possible D gene (6 bases). The CDR3 covers 16 residues. Germline loops: CDR1 SGDLS, CDR2 YYNGEE. V dropped 4 bases and J dropped 0 bases, with 16 bases sitting between them. CDR3 residues: CASSPRGGGMNTEAFF. In DNA form, the CDR3 reads TGTGCCAGCAGCCCCCGTGGAGGGGGAATGAACACTGAAGCTTTCTTT. The full variable domain, completed using reference TRBV9 and TRBJ1-1, is DSGVTQTPKHLITATGQRVTLRCSPRSGDLSVYWYQQSLDQGLQFLIQYYNGEERAKGNILERFSAQQFPDLHSELNLSSLELGDSALYFCASSPRGGGMNTEAFFGQGTRLTVV.

The chain uses TRBV4-3 and TRBJ2-5, with TRBD1 as a possible D gene (5 bases). The V gene's germline CDR1 is LGHNA and CDR2 YSLEER. The CDR3 runs to 16 residues. The ends were cut back, 4 bases at V and 3 bases at J, with 18 bases in the middle. CDR3 in DNA: TGCGCCAGCAGCCCCTTCCTGGCGCTAGGGGAAGAGACCCAGTACTTC. It codes for CASSPFLALGEETQYF.

V usage is TRBV14 and J usage is TRBJ2-7; D might be TRBD1 (5 bases). V was pared by 4 bases and J by 3 bases, with 10 bases between. The CDR3 is 13 residues long. CDR1 is SGHDN, CDR2 FVKESK, per germline. For the CDR3, the DNA is TGTGCCAGCAGCCCCAGGGTCTACTACGAGCAGTACTTC. This gives the protein CASSPRVYYEQYF.